The table lists the clone carrying this TCR beta chain with a count of one. Its matching antigen is unknown. This sample stems from a study of cytomegalovirus exposure and HLA in healthy donors. General study findings and limits: The presence/absence work took it that sequencing depth was about the same across donors.

Amplification used 60 Vbeta primers and 13 Jbeta primers. Assay: immunoSEQ multiplex PCR; the TCRdb copy retains only in-frame clones and omits some. The table shows under 85,000 clones, with 74% occurring only once. Participants comprised healthy donors of bone marrow. The CDR3 has 15 amino acids. CDR1 is WSHSY and CDR2 is SAAADI in the germline V gene. Trimming removed 2 bases at V and 2 bases at J, with 10 bases between. Material: PBMCs. The clonotype comes from a woman aged 30 to 39 in good health and CMV-seropositive. V usage is TRBV10-2 and J usage is TRBJ2-1; TRBD2 might be the D (5 bases). The CDR3 DNA reads as TGCGCCAGCAGTGAGACTAGATCCCCCTACAATGAGCAGTTCTTC. It encodes CASSETRSPYNEQFF.